These 10 T cell receptor beta chains share one sample of origin, sequenced in a study of cytotoxic CD8 clonotypes in ibrutinib-treated CLL. TCRdb's copy holds only in-frame clones and misses some; the assay was immunoSEQ multiplex PCR. The data contain more than 50,000 clones, less than 60% of them seen just once; the ten biggest clones take up about 15%. The sequences come from PBMCs, collected after 12 months of ibrutinib treatment. These receptor sequences come from a human donor with chronic lymphocytic leukemia.

This clone was picked up many times. V usage is TRBV5-1 and J usage is TRBJ1-1, with no clear D. The CDR3 length is 13 residues. Germline lookup yields CDR1 SGHRS and CDR2 YFSETQ. The V end lost 6 bases, the J end lost 1 base, and 10 bases lay between the germline ends. The CDR3 here is CASMGLGNTEAFF. The CDR3, as DNA: TGCGCCAGCATGGGGTTGGGGAACACTGAAGCTTTCTTT.

The chain uses TRBV9 and TRBJ1-6, with D possibly matching TRBD1 (5 bases). Between the trimmed V and J ends, which lost 0 bases and 11 bases, there was a span of 9 bases. Germline assignment: CDR1 SGDLS and CDR2 YYNGEE. The CDR3 is 13 amino acids. CDR3 amino acids: CASSVGGPTPLHF. CDR3 in DNA: TGTGCCAGCAGCGTAGGGGGACCCACACCCCTCCACTTT. Drawing the rest from reference TRBV9 and TRBJ1-6, the complete variable domain is DSGVTQTPKHLITATGQRVTLRCSPRSGDLSVYWYQQSLDQGLQFLIQYYNGEERAKGNILERFSAQQFPDLHSELNLSSLELGDSALYFCASSVGGPTPLHFGNGTRLTVT.

The chain carries TRBV28 and TRBJ1-3, with D perhaps matching TRBD1 (5 bases). Trimming removed 4 bases at V and 0 bases at J, with 13 bases between. The CDR3 extends over 16 amino acids. Germline CDR1 is MDHEN and CDR2 is SYDVKM. For the CDR3, the DNA is TGTGCCAGCAGTTCGAATACAGGTGTCTCTGGAAACACCATATATTTT. This encodes CASSSNTGVSGNTIYF.

This clone came up many times. The chain uses TRBV9 and TRBJ2-3; D may be TRBD2 (6 bases). The CDR3 consists of 13 residues. Germline V gene data show CDR1 as SGDLS and CDR2 as YYNGEE. V was pared by 3 bases and J by 6 bases, with 11 bases between. The DNA of the CDR3 is TGTGCCAGCAGCGAGGGGACTCTGGATACGCAGTATTTT. Protein sequence: CASSEGTLDTQYF.

The rearrangement links TRBV10-3 to TRBJ1-2; D is uncertain. V lost 5 bases and J 0 bases, leaving 4 bases between the germline ends. The CDR3 consists of 12 residues. Germline V gene sequence: CDR1 ENHRY, CDR2 SYGVKD. CDR3 amino acids: CAISTANYGYTF. CDR3 DNA sequence: TGTGCCATCAGTACAGCTAACTATGGCTACACCTTC.

The V call is TRBV21-1, the J call TRBJ2-7; TRBD2 is taken as the D call from the table, unchecked against the DNA. TRBV21-1 is a listed pseudogene. This CDR3 has 14 residues. CDR3 bases: TGTGCCAGCAGCAACCCTGGGAGGGGGTTAAAGCAGTACGTC. Amino acid sequence: CASSNPGRGLKQYV.

This chain joins TRBV5-1 and TRBJ1-6, with 8 bases lining up with TRBD1. CDR3 length: 17 amino acids. Germline V gene lookup returns CDR1 SGHRS and CDR2 YFSETQ. With V trimmed by 0 bases and J by 7 bases, 9 bases remained unmatched. CDR3 amino acids: CASSLALGQGKNSPLHF. The CDR3 coding sequence is TGCGCCAGCAGCTTGGCCCTTGGACAGGGAAAAAATTCACCCCTCCACTTT.

The gene calls are TRBV19 and TRBJ2-3; a weak D match, TRBD1 (6 bases). Looked up from germline, CDR1 is LNHDA and CDR2 is SQIVND (reference sequence). This CDR3 is 17 amino acids long. V dropped 6 bases and J dropped 4 bases, with 23 bases sitting between them. This CDR3 reads CASSPSDSLFWSDTQYF. CDR3 DNA sequence: TGTGCCAGTAGCCCCTCGGACAGCCTATTCTGGTCAGATACGCAGTATTTT.

This rearrangement joins TRBV7-9 to TRBJ2-7; 12 positions match TRBD1. Germline trimming cut 5 bases from V and 9 bases from J; bases unmatched to any gene: 5. The CDR3 covers 13 residues. Germline assignment: CDR1 SEHNR and CDR2 FQNEAQ (reference sequence). CDR3 region: CASSAPGQGAQYV. CDR3 coding DNA: TGTGCCAGCAGCGCCCCGGGACAGGGGGCGCAGTACGTC.

This clone showed up just a few times. The rearrangement joins TRBV10-3 to TRBJ1-1; no clear D. V was shortened by 4 bases and J by 0 bases, with 3 bases between the two germline ends. Germline CDR1 reads ENHRY; CDR2 reads SYGVKD. This CDR3 is 12 amino acids long. The CDR3 DNA is TGTGCCATCAGTGGGGTGAACACTGAAGCTTTCTTT. Translated: CAISGVNTEAFF.